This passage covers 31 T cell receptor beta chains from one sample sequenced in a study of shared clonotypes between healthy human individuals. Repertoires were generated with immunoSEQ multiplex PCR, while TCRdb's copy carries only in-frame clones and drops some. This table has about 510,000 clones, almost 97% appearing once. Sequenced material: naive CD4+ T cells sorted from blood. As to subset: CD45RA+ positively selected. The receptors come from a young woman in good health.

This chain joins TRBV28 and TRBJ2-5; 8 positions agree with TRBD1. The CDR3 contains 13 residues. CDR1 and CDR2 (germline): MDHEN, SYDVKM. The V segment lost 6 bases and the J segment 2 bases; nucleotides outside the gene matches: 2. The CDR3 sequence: CASSGQGQETQYF. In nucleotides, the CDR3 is TGTGCCAGCAGCGGACAGGGACAAGAGACCCAGTACTTC.

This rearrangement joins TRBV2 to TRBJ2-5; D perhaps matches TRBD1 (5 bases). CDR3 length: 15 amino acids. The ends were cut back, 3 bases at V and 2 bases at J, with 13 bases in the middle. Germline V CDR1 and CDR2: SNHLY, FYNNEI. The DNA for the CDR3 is TGTGCCAGCAGTGAGCTGGGGCGCTCTCAAGAGACCCAGTACTTC. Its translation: CASSELGRSQETQYF.

As DNA, the CDR3 is TGCAGCGCTCGTTTTGGACTGCTTGAAAAACTGTTTTTT. It yields the protein CSARFGLLEKLFF. V usage is TRBV29-1 and J usage is TRBJ1-4, with D hard to call. The CDR3 runs 13 residues. V lost 7 bases and J lost 7, with 16 bases in between. The germline gives CDR1 SQVTM, CDR2 ANQGSEA.

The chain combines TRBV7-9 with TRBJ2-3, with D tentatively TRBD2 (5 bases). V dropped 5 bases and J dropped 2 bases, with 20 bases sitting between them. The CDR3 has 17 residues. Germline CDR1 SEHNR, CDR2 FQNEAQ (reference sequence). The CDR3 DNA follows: TGTGCCAGCAGCCCGCATTCGGGGAAACGGAACACAGATACGCAGTATTTT. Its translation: CASSPHSGKRNTDTQYF.

Here the CDR3 reads CASKRQRDYNEQFF. DNA for the CDR3: TGTGCCAGCAAAAGACAGCGAGACTACAATGAGCAGTTCTTC. The genes are TRBV6-5 and TRBJ2-1, with D maybe TRBD1 (5 bases). Trimming shortened V by 7 bases and J by 3 bases, and 13 bases separated the two germline ends. Germline values: CDR1 MNHEY, CDR2 SVGAGI. The length of the CDR3 is 14 residues.

The DNA of the CDR3 is TGTGCCAGCAGCTCCCCTGTCCAGGAAGAGACCCAGTACTTC. Its protein is CASSSPVQEETQYF. This chain joins TRBV7-9 and TRBJ2-5; D is uncertain. Germline assignment: CDR1 SEHNR and CDR2 FQNEAQ (reference sequence). The CDR3 is 14 amino acids. Trimming pared 4 bases from V and 3 bases from J, leaving 12 bases between.

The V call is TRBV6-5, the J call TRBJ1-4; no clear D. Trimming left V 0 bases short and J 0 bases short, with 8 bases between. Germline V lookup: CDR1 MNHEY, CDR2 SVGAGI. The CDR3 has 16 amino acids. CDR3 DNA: TGTGCCAGCAGTTACTCATCGGGTGCAACTAATGAAAAACTGTTTTTT. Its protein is CASSYSSGATNEKLFF.

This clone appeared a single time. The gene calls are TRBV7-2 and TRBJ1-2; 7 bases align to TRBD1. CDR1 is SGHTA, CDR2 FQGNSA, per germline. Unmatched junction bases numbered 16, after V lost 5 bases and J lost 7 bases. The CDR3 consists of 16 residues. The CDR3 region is CASSAVGRQGEGGYTF. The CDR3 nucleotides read TGTGCCAGCAGCGCGGTCGGTAGACAGGGAGAGGGTGGCTACACCTTC.

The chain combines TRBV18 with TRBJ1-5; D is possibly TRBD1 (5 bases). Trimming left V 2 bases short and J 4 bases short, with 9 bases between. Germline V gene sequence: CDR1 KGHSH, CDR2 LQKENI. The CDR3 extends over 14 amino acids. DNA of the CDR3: TGTGCCAGCTCACCATCAGGGCTTAATCAGCCCCAGCATTTT. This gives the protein CASSPSGLNQPQHF.

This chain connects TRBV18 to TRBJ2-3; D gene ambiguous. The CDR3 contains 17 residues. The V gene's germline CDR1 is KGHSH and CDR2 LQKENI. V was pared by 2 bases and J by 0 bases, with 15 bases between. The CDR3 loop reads CASSPIDQSYSTDTQYF. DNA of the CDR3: TGTGCCAGCTCACCAATTGACCAAAGTTATAGCACAGATACGCAGTATTTT. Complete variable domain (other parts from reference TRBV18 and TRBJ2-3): NAGVMQNPRHLVRRRGQEARLRCSPMKGHSHVYWYRQLPEEGLKFMVYLQKENIIDESGMPKERFSAEFPKEGPSILRIQQVVRGDSAAYFCASSPIDQSYSTDTQYFGPGTRLTVL.

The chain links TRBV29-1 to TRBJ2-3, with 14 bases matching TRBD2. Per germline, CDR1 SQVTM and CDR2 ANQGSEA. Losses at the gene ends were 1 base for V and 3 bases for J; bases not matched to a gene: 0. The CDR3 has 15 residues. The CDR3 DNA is TGCAGCGTTGAAGGGACTAGCGGGAGGACAGATACGCAGTATTTT. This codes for CSVEGTSGRTDTQYF.

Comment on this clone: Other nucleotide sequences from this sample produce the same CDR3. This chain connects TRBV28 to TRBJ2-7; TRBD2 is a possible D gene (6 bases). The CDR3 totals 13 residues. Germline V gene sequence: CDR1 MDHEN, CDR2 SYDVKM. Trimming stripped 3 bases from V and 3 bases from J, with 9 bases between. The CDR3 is CASSLGGLYEQYF. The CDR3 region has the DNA TGTGCCAGCAGTTTGGGGGGACTCTACGAGCAGTACTTC.

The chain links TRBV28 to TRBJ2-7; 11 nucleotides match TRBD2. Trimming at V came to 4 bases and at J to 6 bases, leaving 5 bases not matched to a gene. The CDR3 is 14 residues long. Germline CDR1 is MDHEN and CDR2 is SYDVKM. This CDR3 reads CASSSGLAVFEQYF. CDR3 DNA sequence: TGTGCCAGCAGTTCGGGACTAGCGGTCTTCGAGCAGTACTTC.

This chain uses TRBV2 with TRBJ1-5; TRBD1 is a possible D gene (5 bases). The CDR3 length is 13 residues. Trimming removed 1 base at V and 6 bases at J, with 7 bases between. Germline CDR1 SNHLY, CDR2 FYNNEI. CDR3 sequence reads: CASSEGRGQPQHF. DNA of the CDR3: TGTGCCAGCAGTGAAGGGAGGGGTCAGCCCCAGCATTTT.

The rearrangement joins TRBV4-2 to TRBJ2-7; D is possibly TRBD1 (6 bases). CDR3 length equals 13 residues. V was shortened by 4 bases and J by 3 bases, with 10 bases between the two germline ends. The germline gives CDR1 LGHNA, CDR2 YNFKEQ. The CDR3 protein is CASSPGQLYEQYF. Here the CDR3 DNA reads TGTGCCAGCAGCCCCGGACAGCTCTACGAGCAGTACTTC.

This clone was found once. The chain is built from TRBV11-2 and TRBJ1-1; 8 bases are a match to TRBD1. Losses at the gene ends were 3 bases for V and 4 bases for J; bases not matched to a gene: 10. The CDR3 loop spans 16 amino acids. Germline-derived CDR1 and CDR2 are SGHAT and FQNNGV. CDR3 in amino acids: CASSLGLTGGVTEAFF. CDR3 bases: TGTGCCAGCAGCTTGGGCCTAACAGGGGGGGTCACTGAAGCTTTCTTT. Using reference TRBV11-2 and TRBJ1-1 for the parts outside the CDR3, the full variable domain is EAGVAQSPRYKIIEKRQSVAFWCNPISGHATLYWYQQILGQGPKLLIQFQNNGVVDDSQLPKDRFSAERLKGVDSTLKIQPAKLEDSAVYLCASSLGLTGGVTEAFFGQGTRLTVV.

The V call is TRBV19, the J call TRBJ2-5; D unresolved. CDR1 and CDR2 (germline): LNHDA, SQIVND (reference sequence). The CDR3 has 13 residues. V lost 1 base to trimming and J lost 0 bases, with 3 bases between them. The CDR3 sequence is CASSIGYQETQYF. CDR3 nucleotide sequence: TGTGCCAGTAGTATAGGGTACCAAGAGACCCAGTACTTC.

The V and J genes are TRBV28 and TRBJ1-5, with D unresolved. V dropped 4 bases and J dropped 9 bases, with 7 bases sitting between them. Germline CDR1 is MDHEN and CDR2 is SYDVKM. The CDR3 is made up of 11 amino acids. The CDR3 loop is CASSWTGPQHF. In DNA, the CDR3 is TGTGCCAGCAGTTGGACCGGGCCCCAGCATTTT.

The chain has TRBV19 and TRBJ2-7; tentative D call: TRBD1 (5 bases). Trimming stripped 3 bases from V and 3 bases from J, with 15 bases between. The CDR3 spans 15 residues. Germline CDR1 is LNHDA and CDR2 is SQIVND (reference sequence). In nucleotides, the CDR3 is TGTGCCAGTAGTATCGCACAGGCGAACGTCTACGAGCAGTACTTC. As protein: CASSIAQANVYEQYF.

Written as DNA, the CDR3 is TGTGCCAGCACCCCAGAGGCCGCACCCTACAATGAGCAGTTCTTC. This sequence encodes CASTPEAAPYNEQFF. V gene TRBV6-5 combines with J gene TRBJ2-1; D call uncertain. V was trimmed by 7 bases and J by 2 bases, leaving 15 bases between them. This CDR3 contains 15 residues. The germline V gene encodes CDR1 MNHEY and CDR2 SVGAGI.

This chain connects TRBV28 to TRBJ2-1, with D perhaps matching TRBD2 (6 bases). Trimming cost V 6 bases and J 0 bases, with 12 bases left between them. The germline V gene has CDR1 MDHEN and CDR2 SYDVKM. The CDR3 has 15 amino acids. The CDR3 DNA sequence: TGTGCCAGCAGGGTCGGGGGAGGCTCCTACAATGAGCAGTTCTTC. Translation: CASRVGGGSYNEQFF. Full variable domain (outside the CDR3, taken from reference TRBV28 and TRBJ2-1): DVKVTQSSRYLVKRTGEKVFLECVQDMDHENMFWYRQDPGLGLRLIYFSYDVKMKEKGDIPEGYSVSREKKERFSLILESASTNQTSMYLCASRVGGGSYNEQFFGPGTRLTVL.

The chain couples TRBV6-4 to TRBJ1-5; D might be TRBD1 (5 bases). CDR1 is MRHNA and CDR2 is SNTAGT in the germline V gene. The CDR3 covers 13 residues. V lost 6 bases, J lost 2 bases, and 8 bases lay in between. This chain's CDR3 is CASSREGNQPQHF. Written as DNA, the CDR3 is TGTGCCAGCAGCAGGGAAGGCAATCAGCCCCAGCATTTT.

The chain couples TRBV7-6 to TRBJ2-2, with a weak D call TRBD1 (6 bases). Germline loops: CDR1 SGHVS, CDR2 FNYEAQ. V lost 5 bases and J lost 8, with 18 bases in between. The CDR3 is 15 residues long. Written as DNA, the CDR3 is TGTGCCAGCAGCCCCCTGACAGGTCCCGGGGGGGAGCTGTTTTTT. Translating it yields CASSPLTGPGGELFF.

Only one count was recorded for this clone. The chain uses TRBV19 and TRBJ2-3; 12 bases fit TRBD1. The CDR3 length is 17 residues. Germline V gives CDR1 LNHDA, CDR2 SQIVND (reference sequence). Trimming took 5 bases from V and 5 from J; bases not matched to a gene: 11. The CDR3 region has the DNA TGTGCCAGTAGTTCCGTCTCCGGGACAGGGGGCTTAGATACGCAGTATTTT. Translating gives CASSSVSGTGGLDTQYF.

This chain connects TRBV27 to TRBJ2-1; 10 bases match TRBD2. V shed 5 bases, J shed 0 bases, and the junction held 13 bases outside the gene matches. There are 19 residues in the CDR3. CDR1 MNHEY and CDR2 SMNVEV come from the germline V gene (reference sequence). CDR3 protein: CASSALLGTSVSSYNEQFF. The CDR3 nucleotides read TGTGCCAGCAGTGCACTTCTCGGGACTAGCGTCAGCTCCTACAATGAGCAGTTCTTC.

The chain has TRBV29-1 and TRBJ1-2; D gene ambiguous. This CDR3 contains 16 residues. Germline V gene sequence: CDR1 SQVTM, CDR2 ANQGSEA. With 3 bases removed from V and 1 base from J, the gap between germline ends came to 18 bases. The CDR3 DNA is TGCAGCGTTGATTGGTGGGATCCGGCACATAACTATGGCTACACCTTC. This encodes CSVDWWDPAHNYGYTF.

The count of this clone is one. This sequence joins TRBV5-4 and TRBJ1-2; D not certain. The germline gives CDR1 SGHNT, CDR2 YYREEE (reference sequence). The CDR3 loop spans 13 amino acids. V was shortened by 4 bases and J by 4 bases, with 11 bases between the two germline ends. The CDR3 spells CASSPDRFYGYTF. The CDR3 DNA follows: TGTGCCAGCAGCCCGGACCGGTTCTATGGCTACACCTTC.

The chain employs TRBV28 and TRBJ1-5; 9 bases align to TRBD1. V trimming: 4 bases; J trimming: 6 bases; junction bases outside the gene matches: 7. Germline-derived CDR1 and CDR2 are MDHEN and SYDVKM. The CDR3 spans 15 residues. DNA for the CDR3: TGTGCCAGCAGTTCCGGGACAGGGTTCGGTCAGCCCCAGCATTTT. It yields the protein CASSSGTGFGQPQHF.

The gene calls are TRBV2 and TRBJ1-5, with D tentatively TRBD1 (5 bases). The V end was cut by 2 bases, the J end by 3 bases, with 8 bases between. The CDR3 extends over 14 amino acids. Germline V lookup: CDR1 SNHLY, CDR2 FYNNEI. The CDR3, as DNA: TGTGCCAGCAGTGAACGGGGGTTCAATCAGCCCCAGCATTTT. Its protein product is CASSERGFNQPQHF.

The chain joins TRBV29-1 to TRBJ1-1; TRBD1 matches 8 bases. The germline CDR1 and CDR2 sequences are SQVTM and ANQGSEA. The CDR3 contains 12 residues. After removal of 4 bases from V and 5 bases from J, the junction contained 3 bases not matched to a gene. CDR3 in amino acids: CSVAGGSTEAFF. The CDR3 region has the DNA TGCAGCGTTGCAGGGGGCAGTACTGAAGCTTTCTTT.

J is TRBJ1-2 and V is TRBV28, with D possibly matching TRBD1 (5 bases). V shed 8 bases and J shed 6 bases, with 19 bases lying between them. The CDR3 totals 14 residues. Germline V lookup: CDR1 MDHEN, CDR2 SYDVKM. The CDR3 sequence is CASSADRSFDGYTF. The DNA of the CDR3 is TGTGCCAGCTCAGCAGACAGATCATTCGATGGCTACACCTTC.